This TCR beta chain is drawn from a study of radiotherapy plus CTLA-4 blockade in lung cancer. Chemo-refractory metastatic non-small-cell lung cancer patients received focal radiation with ipilimumab CTLA-4 blockade. The method was immunoSEQ multiplex PCR; TCRdb's version includes in-frame clones alone and lacks a portion of them. The profile shows roughly 50,000 clones, around 88% of them singletons. Germline V gene lookup returns CDR1 LNHDA and CDR2 SQIVND (reference sequence). CDR3 length equals 14 residues. The ends lost 7 bases at V and 2 bases at J; junction bases unmatched: 7. Sequencing used peripheral blood, obtained from a patient treated with radiotherapy plus ipilimumab. This chain connects TRBV19 to TRBJ1-2; 7 nucleotides align to TRBD1. The clonotype originates from a human donor with non-small cell lung cancer that progressed on radiotherapy plus ipilimumab. Some clones in this sample may be carry-over from other donors' samples. CDR3 protein: CASTLQGMNYGYTF. In DNA, the CDR3 is TGTGCCAGTACTCTACAGGGGATGAACTATGGCTACACCTTC.